A selection of T cell receptor beta chains follows, all from one sample in a study of CD8 T cells in ankylosing spondylitis. TCRdb re-analysed the 5' RACE reads in MiXCR, keeping a single row per CDR3 protein. The sample has about 130,000 distinct CDR3 sequences, around 9.3% seen once. Sequenced input: blood, either unsorted or a sorted T cell fraction (not recorded which). The receptors shown here come from a male donor with ankylosing spondylitis or in good health (not recorded which). Both conserved end residues are part of each CDR3. D genes are given only for firm matches. The listing skips clone size in some rows; elsewhere it reads once, few, many or a size class.

clone size: many
D gene: .
J gene: TRBJ2-2
V gene: TRBV7-2
CDR3 DNA: TGTGCCAGCAGCTTAGGGGCAGGCGTGAACACCGGGGAGCTGTTTTTT
CDR3 protein: CASSLGAGVNTGELFF

clone size: many
D gene: TRBD2
J gene: TRBJ2-7
V gene: TRBV5-1
CDR3 DNA: TGCGCCAGCAGCTTGGTAGCGGGACAAACATACGAGCAGTACTTC
CDR3 protein: CASSLVAGQTYEQYF

clone size: many
D gene: .
J gene: TRBJ2-2
V gene: TRBV27
CDR3 DNA: TGTGCCAGCAGTTTATCCACAGTGTATTCGTCCGGGGAGCTGTTTTTT
CDR3 protein: CASSLSTVYSSGELFF

clone size: few
D gene: .
J gene: TRBJ2-7
V gene: TRBV29-1
CDR3 DNA: TGCAGCGTTGCTTTCAAGCGGGCAAACTACGAGCAGTACTTC
CDR3 protein: CSVAFKRANYEQYF

clone size: many
D gene: .
J gene: TRBJ1-3
V gene: TRBV4-3
CDR3 DNA: TGCGCCAGCAGCCAAGATCAGATCGCCGGAAACACCATATATTTT
CDR3 protein: CASSQDQIAGNTIYF

clone size: many
D gene: .
J gene: TRBJ1-5
V gene: TRBV20-1
CDR3 DNA: TGCAGTGCTAGCCGGTCCGGAGTAATAAGCAATCAGCCCCAGCATTTT
CDR3 protein: CSASRSGVISNQPQHF

clone size: many
D gene: TRBD1
J gene: TRBJ2-5
V gene: TRBV5-1
CDR3 DNA: TGCGCCAGCAGCCCCGGGACAGACCAAGAGACCCAGTACTTC
CDR3 protein: CASSPGTDQETQYF

clone size: .
D gene: .
J gene: TRBJ2-5
V gene: TRBV7-6
CDR3 DNA: TGTGCCAGCAGCCCCCACAGGGATCAAGAGACCCAGTACTTC
CDR3 protein: CASSPHRDQETQYF

clone size: .
D gene: .
J gene: TRBJ2-6
V gene: TRBV7-8
CDR3 DNA: TGTGCCAGCAGAGGACAGTCTGGGGCCAACGTCCTGACTTTC
CDR3 protein: CASRGQSGANVLTF

clone size: few
D gene: TRBD1
J gene: TRBJ1-2
V gene: TRBV3-1
CDR3 DNA: TGTGCCAGCAGCCGTGATCCGGGACAGGGGTACTATGGCTACACCTTC
CDR3 protein: CASSRDPGQGYYGYTF

clone size: many
D gene: .
J gene: TRBJ2-3
V gene: TRBV7-9
CDR3 DNA: TGTGCCAGCAGCTTAGCTTCCCCGCTTAGCACAGATACGCAGTATTTT
CDR3 protein: CASSLASPLSTDTQYF

clone size: many
D gene: .
J gene: TRBJ2-3
V gene: TRBV5-1
CDR3 DNA: TGCGCCAGCAGGGTGGGTCGACAGGCCAGCACAGATACGCAGTATTTT
CDR3 protein: CASRVGRQASTDTQYF

clone size: many
D gene: .
J gene: TRBJ2-3
V gene: TRBV5-1
CDR3 DNA: TGCGCCAGCAGCTTGGTTCCAGATACGCAGTATTTT
CDR3 protein: CASSLVPDTQYF

clone size: many
D gene: .
J gene: TRBJ1-2
V gene: TRBV11-2
CDR3 DNA: TGTGCCAGCAGCTTAGTTGACCGTAGCTATGGCTACACCTTC
CDR3 protein: CASSLVDRSYGYTF

clone size: many
D gene: TRBD2
J gene: TRBJ2-1
V gene: TRBV9
CDR3 DNA: TGTGCCAGCAGCGAGGGGGCGGGAGGGCTCTACAATGAGCAGTTCTTC
CDR3 protein: CASSEGAGGLYNEQFF

clone size: many
D gene: .
J gene: TRBJ2-3
V gene: TRBV3-1
CDR3 DNA: TGTGCCAGCAGCCAAGTTTTTGGCTACACAGATACGCAGTATTTT
CDR3 protein: CASSQVFGYTDTQYF

clone size: many
D gene: .
J gene: TRBJ2-3
V gene: TRBV6-1
CDR3 DNA: TGTGCCAGCAGACACCTGGAACCGAGCACAGATACGCAGTATTTT
CDR3 protein: CASRHLEPSTDTQYF

clone size: many
D gene: .
J gene: TRBJ2-3
V gene: TRBV4-3
CDR3 DNA: TGCGCCAGCAGCCAAGGCCTAGCGTCGGTAGATACGCAGTATTTT
CDR3 protein: CASSQGLASVDTQYF

clone size: few
D gene: .
J gene: TRBJ2-1
V gene: TRBV5-1
CDR3 DNA: TGCGCCAGCAGCTTGGCCTCTAACCCTTCCTACAATGAGCAGTTCTTC
CDR3 protein: CASSLASNPSYNEQFF

clone size: few
D gene: .
J gene: TRBJ2-7
V gene: TRBV29-1
CDR3 DNA: TGCAGCGTTGTAGTGTACGAGCAGTACTTC
CDR3 protein: CSVVVYEQYF

clone size: many
D gene: .
J gene: TRBJ2-2
V gene: TRBV3-1
CDR3 DNA: TGTGCCAGCAGCCCCCCCTTCGATACCAACACCGGGGAGCTGTTTTTT
CDR3 protein: CASSPPFDTNTGELFF

clone size: many
D gene: TRBD2
J gene: TRBJ2-5
V gene: TRBV20-1
CDR3 DNA: TGCAGTGCTGTAGCGGGAGTGGGAGAGACCCAGTACTTC
CDR3 protein: CSAVAGVGETQYF

clone size: many
D gene: .
J gene: TRBJ1-5
V gene: TRBV29-1
CDR3 DNA: TGCAGCGCAGCCCCCGGGGGAGCCAATCAGCCCCAGCATTTT
CDR3 protein: CSAAPGGANQPQHF

clone size: many
D gene: .
J gene: TRBJ2-3
V gene: TRBV5-5
CDR3 DNA: TGTGCCAGCAGCTTCGAGGCTAAGGGTTACACAGATACGCAGTATTTT
CDR3 protein: CASSFEAKGYTDTQYF

clone size: many
D gene: .
J gene: TRBJ1-1
V gene: TRBV12-3/TRBV12-4
CDR3 DNA: TGTGCCAGCAGTTTTGGGGGGTTTGCCACTGAAGCTTTCTTT
CDR3 protein: CASSFGGFATEAFF

clone size: many
D gene: .
J gene: TRBJ2-4
V gene: TRBV20-1
CDR3 DNA: TGCAGTGCCCCGGGCCAGCCCGTAGCCAAAAACATTCAGTACTTC
CDR3 protein: CSAPGQPVAKNIQYF

clone size: .
D gene: .
J gene: TRBJ2-3
V gene: TRBV28
CDR3 DNA: TGTGCCAGCAGCCGTGGGGGAACGTACACAGATACGCAGTATTTT
CDR3 protein: CASSRGGTYTDTQYF

clone size: few
D gene: TRBD2
J gene: TRBJ2-5
V gene: TRBV29-1
CDR3 DNA: TGCAGCGTGAGCGGGAGTTCTAGCTATCCGGAGACCCAGTACTTC
CDR3 protein: CSVSGSSSYPETQYF

clone size: .
D gene: .
J gene: TRBJ2-7
V gene: TRBV9
CDR3 DNA: TGTGCCAGCAGCGTAGGGTCCGGGTACGAAGTTGGCGAGCAGTACTTC
CDR3 protein: CASSVGSGYEVGEQYF

clone size: many
D gene: TRBD1
J gene: TRBJ2-5
V gene: TRBV7-2
CDR3 DNA: TGTGCCAGCAGCACAGGGGTCCGCCAAGAGACCCAGTACTTC
CDR3 protein: CASSTGVRQETQYF

clone size: few
D gene: .
J gene: TRBJ1-5
V gene: TRBV29-1
CDR3 DNA: TGCAGCGTTGGGCGGGGGCCTGGTCAGCCCCAGCATTTT
CDR3 protein: CSVGRGPGQPQHF

clone size: .
D gene: TRBD2
J gene: TRBJ2-3
V gene: TRBV7-2
CDR3 DNA: TGTGCCAGCAAGCTAGCGGGAGGTGCCACAGATACGCAGTATTTT
CDR3 protein: CASKLAGGATDTQYF

clone size: few
D gene: .
J gene: TRBJ2-3
V gene: TRBV20-1
CDR3 DNA: TGCAGTGCTGTGGGAGCGGGCGAGGGTCACACAGATACGCAGTATTTT
CDR3 protein: CSAVGAGEGHTDTQYF

clone size: .
D gene: TRBD2
J gene: TRBJ2-1
V gene: TRBV11-2
CDR3 DNA: TGTGCCAGCAGCTCGAGGACTAGCTATGGTGAGCAGTTCTTC
CDR3 protein: CASSSRTSYGEQFF

clone size: many
D gene: .
J gene: TRBJ2-7
V gene: TRBV5-6
CDR3 DNA: TGTGCCAGCAGCTTCGTTGGCAGTCACTACGAGCAGTACTTC
CDR3 protein: CASSFVGSHYEQYF

clone size: many
D gene: TRBD2
J gene: TRBJ2-2
V gene: TRBV10-3
CDR3 DNA: TGTGCCATCAGTGAGTCGGAGGGACTAGGGGGAACCGGGGAGCTGTTTTTT
CDR3 protein: CAISESEGLGGTGELFF